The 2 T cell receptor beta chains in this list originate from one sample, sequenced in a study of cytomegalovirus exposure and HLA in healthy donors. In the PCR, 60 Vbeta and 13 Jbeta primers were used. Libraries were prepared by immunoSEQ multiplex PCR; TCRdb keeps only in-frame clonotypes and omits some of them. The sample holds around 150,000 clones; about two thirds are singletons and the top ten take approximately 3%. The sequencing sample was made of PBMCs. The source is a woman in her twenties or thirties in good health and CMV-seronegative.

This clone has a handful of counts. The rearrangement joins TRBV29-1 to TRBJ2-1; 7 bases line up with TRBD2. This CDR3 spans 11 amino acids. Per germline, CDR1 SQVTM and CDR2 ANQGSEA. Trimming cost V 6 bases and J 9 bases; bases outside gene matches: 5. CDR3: CSVGGSGEQFF. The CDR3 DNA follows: TGCAGCGTGGGGGGGAGTGGTGAGCAGTTCTTC.

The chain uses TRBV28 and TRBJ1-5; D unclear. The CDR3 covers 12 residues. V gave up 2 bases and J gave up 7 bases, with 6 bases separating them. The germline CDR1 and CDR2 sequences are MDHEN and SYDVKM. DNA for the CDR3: TGTGCCAGCAGTTTAGTTCAACAGCCCCAGCATTTT. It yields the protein CASSLVQQPQHF.